The source of this T cell receptor (beta chain) is a study of control samples from healthy donors and cancer patients. Sequencing was performed with immunoSEQ multiplex PCR; in TCRdb, only in-frame clones are kept and a portion is missing. This sample carries roughly 73,000 clones, 85% to 95% of them seen once, and the ten largest clones take 4.5% to 7.5%. With 1 base removed from V and 1 base from J, the gap between germline ends came to 8 bases. Per germline, CDR1 SEHNR and CDR2 FQNEAQ (reference sequence). CDR3 length equals 15 residues. The TCR was taken from a woman aged 55-75 years in good health. V gene TRBV7-9 combines with J gene TRBJ2-1, with D possibly TRBD1 on 5 matching bases. The sample was blood. The CDR3, as DNA: TGTGCCAGCAGCTTAGGCCAGGGTTCCTACAATGAGCAGTTCTTC. This translates into CASSLGQGSYNEQFF. Full variable domain (outside the CDR3, taken from reference TRBV7-9 and TRBJ2-1): DTGVSQNPRHKITKRGQNVTFRCDPISEHNRLYWYRQTLGQGPEFLTYFQNEAQLEKSRLLSDRFSAERPKGSFSTLEIQRTEQGDSAMYLCASSLGQGSYNEQFFGPGTRLTVL.